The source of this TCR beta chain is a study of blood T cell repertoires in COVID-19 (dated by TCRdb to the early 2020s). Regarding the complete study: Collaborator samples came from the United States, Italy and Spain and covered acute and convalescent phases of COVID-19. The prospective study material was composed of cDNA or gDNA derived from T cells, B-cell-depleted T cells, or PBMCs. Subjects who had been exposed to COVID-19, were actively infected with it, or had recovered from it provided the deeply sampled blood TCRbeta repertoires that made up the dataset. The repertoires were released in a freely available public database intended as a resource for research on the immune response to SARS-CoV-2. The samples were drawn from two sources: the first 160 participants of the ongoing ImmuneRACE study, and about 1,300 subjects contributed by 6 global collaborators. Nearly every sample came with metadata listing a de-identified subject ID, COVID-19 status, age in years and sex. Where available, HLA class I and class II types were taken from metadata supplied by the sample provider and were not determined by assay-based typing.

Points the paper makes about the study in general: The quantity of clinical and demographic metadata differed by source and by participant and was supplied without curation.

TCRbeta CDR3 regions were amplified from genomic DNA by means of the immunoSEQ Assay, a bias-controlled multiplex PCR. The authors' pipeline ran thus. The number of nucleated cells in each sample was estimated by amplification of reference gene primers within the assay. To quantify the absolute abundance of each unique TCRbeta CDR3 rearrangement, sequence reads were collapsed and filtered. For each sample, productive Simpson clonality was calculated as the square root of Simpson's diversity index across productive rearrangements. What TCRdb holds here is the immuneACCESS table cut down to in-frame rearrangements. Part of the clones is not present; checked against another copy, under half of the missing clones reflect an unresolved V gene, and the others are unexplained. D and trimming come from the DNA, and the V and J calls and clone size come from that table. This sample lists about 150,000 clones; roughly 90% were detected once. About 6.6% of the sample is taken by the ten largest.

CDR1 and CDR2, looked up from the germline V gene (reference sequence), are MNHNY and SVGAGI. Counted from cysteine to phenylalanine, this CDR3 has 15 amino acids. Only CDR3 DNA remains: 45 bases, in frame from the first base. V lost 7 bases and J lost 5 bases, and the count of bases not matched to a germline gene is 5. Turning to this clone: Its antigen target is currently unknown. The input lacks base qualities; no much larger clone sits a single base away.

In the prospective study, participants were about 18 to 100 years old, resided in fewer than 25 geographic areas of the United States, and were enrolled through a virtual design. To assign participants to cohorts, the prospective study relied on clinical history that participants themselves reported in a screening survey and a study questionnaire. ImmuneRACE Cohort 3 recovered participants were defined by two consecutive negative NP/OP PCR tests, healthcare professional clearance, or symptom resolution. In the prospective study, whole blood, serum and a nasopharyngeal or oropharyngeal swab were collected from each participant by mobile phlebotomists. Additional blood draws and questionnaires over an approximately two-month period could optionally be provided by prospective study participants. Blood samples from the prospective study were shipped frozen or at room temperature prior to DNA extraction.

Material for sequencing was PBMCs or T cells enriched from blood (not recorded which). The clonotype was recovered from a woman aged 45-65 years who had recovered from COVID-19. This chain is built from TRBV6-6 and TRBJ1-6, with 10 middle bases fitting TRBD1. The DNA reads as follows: TGTGCCAGCATTGTGACAGGGGGCCATAATTCACCCCTCCACTTT. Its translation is CASIVTGGHNSPLHF.